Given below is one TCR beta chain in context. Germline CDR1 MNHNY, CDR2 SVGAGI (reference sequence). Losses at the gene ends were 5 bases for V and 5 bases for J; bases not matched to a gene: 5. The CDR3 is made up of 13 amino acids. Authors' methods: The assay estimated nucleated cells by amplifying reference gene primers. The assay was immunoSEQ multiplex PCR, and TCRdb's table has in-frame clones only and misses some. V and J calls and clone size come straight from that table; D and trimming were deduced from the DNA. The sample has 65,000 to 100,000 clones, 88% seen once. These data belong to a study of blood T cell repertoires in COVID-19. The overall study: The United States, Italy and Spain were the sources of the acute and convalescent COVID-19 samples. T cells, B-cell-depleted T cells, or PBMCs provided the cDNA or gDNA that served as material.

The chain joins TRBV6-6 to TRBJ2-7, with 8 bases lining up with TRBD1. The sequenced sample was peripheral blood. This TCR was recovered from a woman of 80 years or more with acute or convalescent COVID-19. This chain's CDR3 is CASSTPTGDEQYF. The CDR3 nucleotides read TGTGCCAGCAGTACCCCGACAGGGGACGAGCAGTACTTC.